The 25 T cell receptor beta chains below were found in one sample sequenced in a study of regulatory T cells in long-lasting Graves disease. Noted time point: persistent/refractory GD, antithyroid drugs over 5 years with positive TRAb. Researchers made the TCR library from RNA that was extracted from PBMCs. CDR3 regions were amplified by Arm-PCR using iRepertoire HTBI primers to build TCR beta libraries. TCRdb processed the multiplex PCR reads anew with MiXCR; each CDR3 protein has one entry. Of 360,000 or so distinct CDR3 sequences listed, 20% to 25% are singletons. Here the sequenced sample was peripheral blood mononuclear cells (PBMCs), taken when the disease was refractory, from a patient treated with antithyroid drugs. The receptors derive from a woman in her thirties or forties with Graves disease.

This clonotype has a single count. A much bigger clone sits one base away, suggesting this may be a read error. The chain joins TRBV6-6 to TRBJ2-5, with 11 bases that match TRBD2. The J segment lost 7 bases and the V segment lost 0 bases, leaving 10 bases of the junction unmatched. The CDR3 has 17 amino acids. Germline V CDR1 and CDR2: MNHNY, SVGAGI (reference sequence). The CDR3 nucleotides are TGTGCCAGCAGTTACTCGGCTAGCGGGAGGCTGGGAGGGACCCAGTACTTC. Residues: CASSYSASGRLGGTQYF.

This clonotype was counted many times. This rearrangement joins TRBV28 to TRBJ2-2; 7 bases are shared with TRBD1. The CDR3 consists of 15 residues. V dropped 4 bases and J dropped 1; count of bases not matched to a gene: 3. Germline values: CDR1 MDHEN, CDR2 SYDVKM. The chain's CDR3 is CASSYRGLNTGELFF. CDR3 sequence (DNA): TGTGCCAGCAGTTACAGGGGTCTGAACACCGGGGAGCTGTTTTTT.

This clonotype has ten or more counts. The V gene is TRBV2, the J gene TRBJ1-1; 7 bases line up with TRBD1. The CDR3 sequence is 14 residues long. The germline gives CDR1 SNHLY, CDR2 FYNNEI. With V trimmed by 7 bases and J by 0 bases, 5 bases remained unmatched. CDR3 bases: TGTGCCAGCAACTGGGACAGATTGAACACTGAAGCTTTCTTT. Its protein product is CASNWDRLNTEAFF.

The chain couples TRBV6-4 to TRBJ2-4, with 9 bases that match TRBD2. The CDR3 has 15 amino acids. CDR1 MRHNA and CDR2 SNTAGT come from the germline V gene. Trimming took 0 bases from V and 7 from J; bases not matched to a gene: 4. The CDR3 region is CASSDSSSGRNIQYF. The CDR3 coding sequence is TGTGCCAGCAGTGACTCTTCCAGCGGGAGGAACATTCAGTACTTC.

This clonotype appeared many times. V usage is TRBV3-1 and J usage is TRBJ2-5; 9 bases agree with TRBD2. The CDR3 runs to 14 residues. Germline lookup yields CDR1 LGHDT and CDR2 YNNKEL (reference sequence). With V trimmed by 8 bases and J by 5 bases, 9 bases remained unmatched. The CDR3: CASVGLAGRETQYF. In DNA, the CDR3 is TGTGCCAGCGTGGGCCTAGCGGGAAGGGAGACCCAGTACTTC.

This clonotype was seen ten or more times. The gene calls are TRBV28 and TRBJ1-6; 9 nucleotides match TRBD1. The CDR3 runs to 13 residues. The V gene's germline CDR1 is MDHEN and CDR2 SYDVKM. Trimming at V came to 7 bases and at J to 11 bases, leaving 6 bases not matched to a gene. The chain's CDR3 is CASTLDRGPPLHF. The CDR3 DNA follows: TGTGCCAGCACCCTGGACAGGGGTCCACCCCTCCACTTT. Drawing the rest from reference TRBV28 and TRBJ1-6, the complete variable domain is DVKVTQSSRYLVKRTGEKVFLECVQDMDHENMFWYRQDPGLGLRLIYFSYDVKMKEKGDIPEGYSVSREKKERFSLILESASTNQTSMYLCASTLDRGPPLHFGNGTRLTVT.

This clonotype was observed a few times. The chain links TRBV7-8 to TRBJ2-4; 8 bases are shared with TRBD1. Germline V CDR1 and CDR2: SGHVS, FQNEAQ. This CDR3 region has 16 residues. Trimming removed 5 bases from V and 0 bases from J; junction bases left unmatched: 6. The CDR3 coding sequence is TGTGCCAGCAGCCGCGGGACAGGTCTAGCCAAAAACATTCAGTACTTC. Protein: CASSRGTGLAKNIQYF. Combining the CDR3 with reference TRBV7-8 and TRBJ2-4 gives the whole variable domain GAGVSQSPRYKVAKRGQDVALRCDPISGHVSLFWYQQALGQGPEFLTYFQNEAQLDKSGLPSDRFFAERPEGSVSTLKIQRTQQEDSAVYLCASSRGTGLAKNIQYFGAGTRLSVL.

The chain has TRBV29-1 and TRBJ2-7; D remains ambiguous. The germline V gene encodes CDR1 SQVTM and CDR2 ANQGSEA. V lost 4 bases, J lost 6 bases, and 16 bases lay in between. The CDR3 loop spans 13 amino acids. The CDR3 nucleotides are TGCAGCGTTGCTTTTGGACGGTTAGCCGAGCAGTACTTC. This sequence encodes CSVAFGRLAEQYF.

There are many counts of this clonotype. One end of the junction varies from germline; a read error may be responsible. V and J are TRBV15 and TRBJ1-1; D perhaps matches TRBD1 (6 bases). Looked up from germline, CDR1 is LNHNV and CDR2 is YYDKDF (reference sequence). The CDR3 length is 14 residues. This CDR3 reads CATSRDRQGREVLF. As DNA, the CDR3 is TGTGCCACCAGCAGAGACCGGCAGGGGCGCGAAGTTCTCTTT.

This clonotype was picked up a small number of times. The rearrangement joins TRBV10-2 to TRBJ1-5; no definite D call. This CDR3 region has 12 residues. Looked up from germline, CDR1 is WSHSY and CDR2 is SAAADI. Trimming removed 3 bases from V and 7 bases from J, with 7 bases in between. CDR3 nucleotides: TGCGCCAGCAGTGAAACGATGCAGCCCCAGCATTTT. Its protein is CASSETMQPQHF.

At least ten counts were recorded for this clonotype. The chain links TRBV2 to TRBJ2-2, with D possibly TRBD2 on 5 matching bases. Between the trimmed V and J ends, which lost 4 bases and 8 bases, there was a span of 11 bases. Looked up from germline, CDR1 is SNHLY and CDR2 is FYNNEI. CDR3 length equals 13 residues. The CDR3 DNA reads TGTGCCAGCAGTGGGATTCGGACTGGGGAGCTGTTTTTT. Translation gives CASSGIRTGELFF.

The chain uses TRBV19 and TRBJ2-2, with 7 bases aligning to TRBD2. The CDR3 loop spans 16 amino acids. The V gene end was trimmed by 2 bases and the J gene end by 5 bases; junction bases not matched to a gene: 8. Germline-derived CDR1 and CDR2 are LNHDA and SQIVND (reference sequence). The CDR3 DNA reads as TGTGCCAGTAGTATACACACTAGCGTAGAAACCGGGGAGCTGTTTTTT. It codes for CASSIHTSVETGELFF.

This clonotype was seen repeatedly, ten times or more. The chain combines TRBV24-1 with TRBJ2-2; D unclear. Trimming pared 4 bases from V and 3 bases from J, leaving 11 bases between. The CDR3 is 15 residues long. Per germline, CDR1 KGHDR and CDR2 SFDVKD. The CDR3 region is CATSEAGLDTGELFF. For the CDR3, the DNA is TGTGCCACCAGTGAGGCCGGGTTGGACACCGGGGAGCTGTTTTTT.

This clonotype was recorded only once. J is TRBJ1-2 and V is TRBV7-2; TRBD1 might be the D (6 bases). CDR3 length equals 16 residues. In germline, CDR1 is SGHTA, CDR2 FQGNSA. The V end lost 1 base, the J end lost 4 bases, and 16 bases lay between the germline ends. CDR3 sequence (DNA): TGTGCCAGCAGCTTAGGGGGGCCACTTCTCTCCTATGGCTACACCTTC. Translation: CASSLGGPLLSYGYTF.

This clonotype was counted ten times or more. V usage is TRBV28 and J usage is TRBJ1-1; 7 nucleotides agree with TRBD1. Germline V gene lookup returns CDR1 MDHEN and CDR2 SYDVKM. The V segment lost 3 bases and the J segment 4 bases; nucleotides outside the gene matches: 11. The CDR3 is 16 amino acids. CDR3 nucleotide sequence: TGTGCCAGCAGTTTTACGGGGGGGCAGGGGGGCACTGAAGCTTTCTTT. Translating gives CASSFTGGQGGTEAFF.

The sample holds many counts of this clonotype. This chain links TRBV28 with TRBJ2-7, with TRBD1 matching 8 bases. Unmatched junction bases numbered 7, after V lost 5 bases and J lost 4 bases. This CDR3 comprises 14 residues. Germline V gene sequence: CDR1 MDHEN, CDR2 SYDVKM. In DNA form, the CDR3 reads TGTGCCAGCAGTAGACGGGACAGGCTTTACGAGCAGTACTTC. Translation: CASSRRDRLYEQYF.

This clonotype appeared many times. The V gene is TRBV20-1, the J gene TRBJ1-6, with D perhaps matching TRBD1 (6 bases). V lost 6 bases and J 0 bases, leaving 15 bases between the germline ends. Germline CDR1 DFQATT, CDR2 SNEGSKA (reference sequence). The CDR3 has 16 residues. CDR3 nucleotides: TGCAGTGCCACTCGGACAGTTAGCTCCTATAATTCACCCCTCCACTTT. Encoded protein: CSATRTVSSYNSPLHF.

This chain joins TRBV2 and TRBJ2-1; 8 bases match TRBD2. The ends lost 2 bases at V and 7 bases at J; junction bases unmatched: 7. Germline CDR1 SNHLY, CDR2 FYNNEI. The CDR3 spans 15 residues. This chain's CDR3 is CASSERGGRWNEQFF. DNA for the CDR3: TGTGCCAGCAGTGAAAGGGGCGGGAGGTGGAATGAGCAGTTCTTC.

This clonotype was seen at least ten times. The CDR3 region has the DNA TGTGCCAGCAGTTATAGTGAGGGAACTGAAGCTTTCTTT. Amino acid sequence: CASSYSEGTEAFF. The chain couples TRBV6-5 to TRBJ1-1; D gene ambiguous. V was cut by 3 bases and J by 5 bases, with 10 bases left in between. The CDR3 length is 13 residues. Germline assignment: CDR1 MNHEY and CDR2 SVGAGI.

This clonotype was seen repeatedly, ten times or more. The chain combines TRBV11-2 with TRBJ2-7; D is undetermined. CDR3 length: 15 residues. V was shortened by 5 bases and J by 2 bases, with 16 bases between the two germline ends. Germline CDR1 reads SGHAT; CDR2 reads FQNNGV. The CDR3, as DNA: TGTGCCAGCAGCCGTATTACAGCTCCAACCTACGAGCAGTACTTC. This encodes CASSRITAPTYEQYF.

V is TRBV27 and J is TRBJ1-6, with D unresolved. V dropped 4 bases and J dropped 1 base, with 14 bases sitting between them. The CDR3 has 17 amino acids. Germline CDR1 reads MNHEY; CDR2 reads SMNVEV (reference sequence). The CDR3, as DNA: TGTGCCAGCAGTTACCGCCGAACACTATCCTATAATTCACCCCTCCACTTT. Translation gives CASSYRRTLSYNSPLHF.

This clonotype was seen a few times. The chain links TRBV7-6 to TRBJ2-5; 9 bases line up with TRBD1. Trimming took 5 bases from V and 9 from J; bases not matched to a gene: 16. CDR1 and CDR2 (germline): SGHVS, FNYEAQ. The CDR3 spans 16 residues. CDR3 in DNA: TGTGCCAGCAGCACAAGTGGGACAGGGATTTTTAAGGCCCAGTACTTC. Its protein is CASSTSGTGIFKAQYF.

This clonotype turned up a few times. CDR3 loop: CASSPLGAGGPSYEQYF. CDR3 in DNA: TGCGCCAGCAGCCCTTTGGGAGCGGGAGGGCCTTCCTACGAGCAGTACTTC. This sequence joins TRBV4-1 and TRBJ2-7, with 10 nucleotides matching TRBD2. Germline lookup yields CDR1 MGHRA and CDR2 YSYEKL. V gave up 4 bases and J gave up 1 base; unmatched junction bases: 10. The CDR3 spans 17 residues.

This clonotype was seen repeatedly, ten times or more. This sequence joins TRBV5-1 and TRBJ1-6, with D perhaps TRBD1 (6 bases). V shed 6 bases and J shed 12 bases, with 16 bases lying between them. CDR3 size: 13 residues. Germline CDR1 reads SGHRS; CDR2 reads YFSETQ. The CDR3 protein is CASNTGQWGPLHF. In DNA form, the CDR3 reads TGCGCCAGCAACACCGGACAGTGGGGACCCCTCCACTTT.

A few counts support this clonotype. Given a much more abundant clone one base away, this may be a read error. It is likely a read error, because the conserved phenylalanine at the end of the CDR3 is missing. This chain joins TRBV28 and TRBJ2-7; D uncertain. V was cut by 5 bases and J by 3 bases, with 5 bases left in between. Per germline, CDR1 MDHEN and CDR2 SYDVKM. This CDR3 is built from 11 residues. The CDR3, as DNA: TGTGCCAGCAGTAAGAGCTACGAGCAGTACCTC. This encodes CASSKSYEQYL.